This TCR beta chain is drawn from a study of OX40 agonist ivuxolimab in advanced cancers. The protocol was immunoSEQ multiplex PCR, while the TCRdb copy is restricted to in-frame clones and leaves out a portion. The repertoire holds 30,000 to 40,000 clones, about 82% seen once, with 20% to 30% in the top ten. Study results and caveats: Nonresponders included some who also had low normalized T-cell clonal expansion.

Germline CDR1 MNHEY, CDR2 SVGAGI. The V end was cut by 5 bases, the J end by 6 bases, with 16 bases between. CDR3 length equals 14 residues. This clone was seen a single time. Antigen specificity is unknown. The source of this sequence is an adult with an advanced solid tumor such as melanoma, head and neck, liver or kidney cancer. Sample: CD4+ or CD8+ T cells sorted from blood, taken in a trial of the OX40 agonist ivuxolimab. V and J are TRBV6-5 and TRBJ1-2; D possibly corresponds to TRBD1 (6 bases). The CDR3 reads CASSVQGGMDGYTF. CDR3 DNA: TGTGCCAGCAGTGTCCAAGGGGGAATGGATGGCTACACCTTC.